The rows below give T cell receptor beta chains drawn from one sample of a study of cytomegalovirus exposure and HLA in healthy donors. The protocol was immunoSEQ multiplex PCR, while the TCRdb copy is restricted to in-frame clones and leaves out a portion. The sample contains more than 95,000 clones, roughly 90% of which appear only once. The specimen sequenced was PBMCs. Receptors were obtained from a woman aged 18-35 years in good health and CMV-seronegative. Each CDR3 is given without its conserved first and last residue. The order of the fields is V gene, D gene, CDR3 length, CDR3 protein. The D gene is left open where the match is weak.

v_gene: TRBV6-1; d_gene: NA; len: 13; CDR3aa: ASSEGRVTGNTIY
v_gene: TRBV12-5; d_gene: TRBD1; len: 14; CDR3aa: ASGLGDSENSYEQY
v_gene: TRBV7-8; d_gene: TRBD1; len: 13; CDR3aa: ASSSIRTGTQPQH
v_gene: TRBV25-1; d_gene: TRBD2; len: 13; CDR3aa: ASSAIAGATSEQY
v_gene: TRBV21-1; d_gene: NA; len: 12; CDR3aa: ASTQWDSYNEQF
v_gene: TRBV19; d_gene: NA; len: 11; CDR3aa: ASSMQRGNTIY
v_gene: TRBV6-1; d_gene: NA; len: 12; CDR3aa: ASSAWTDREKLF
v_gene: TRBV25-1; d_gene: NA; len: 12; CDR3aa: ASSEWGREETQY
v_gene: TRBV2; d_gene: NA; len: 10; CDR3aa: ASRQLNEKLF
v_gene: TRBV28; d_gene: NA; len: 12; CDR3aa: ASSLGKRDTEAF
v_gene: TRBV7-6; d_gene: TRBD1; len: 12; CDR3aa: ASSLGGTAYEQY
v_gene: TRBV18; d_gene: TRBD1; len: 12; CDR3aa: ASSPETGRQPQH
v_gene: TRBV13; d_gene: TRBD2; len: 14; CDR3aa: ASSLRLAGVWEEQY
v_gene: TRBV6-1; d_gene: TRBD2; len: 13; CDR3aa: ASSGHSGGEDTQY
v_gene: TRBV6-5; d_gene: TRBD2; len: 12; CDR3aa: ASSTSGSTDTQY
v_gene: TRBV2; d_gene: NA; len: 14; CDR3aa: ASRGDISLLNTEAF
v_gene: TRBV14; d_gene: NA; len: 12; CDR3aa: ASSQASLNPEQY
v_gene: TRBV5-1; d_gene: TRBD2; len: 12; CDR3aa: ASSLASGSYEQY
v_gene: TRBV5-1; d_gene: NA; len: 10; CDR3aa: ASSPTADTQY
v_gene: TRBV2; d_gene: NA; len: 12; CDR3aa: ASSRDGEEYEQY
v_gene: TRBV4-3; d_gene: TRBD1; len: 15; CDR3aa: ASSPLAPGQGTGELF
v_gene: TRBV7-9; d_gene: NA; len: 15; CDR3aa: ASSLDTSGVSYNEQF
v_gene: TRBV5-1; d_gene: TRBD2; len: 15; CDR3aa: ASSLRPGAGDSYEQY
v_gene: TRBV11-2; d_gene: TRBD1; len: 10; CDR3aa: ASSPGTGGYT
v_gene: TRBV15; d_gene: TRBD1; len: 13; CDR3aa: ATSRTDRGNQPQH
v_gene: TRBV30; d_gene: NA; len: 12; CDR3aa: AWSRRAGANVLT
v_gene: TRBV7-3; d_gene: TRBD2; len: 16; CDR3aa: ASSPRGVLAGNTDTQY
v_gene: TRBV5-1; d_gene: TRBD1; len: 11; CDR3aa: ASSYEGATEAF
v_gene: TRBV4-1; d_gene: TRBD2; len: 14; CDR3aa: ASSQDGSSGHNEQF
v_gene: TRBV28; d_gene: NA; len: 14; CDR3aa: ASSPRFGHLNQPQH
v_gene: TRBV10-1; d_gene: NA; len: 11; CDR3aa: ASRQGFEGEAF
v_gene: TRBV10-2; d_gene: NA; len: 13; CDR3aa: ASSDWSVMNTEAF
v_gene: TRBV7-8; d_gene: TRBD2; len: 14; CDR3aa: ASSLEASGSSNEQF
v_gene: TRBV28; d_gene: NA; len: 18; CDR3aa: ASSLSGSLYQGLSDYEQY
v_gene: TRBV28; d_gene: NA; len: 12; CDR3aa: ASSLGGVVGGYT
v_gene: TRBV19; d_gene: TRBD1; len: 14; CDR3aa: ASSIDGTGVQETQY
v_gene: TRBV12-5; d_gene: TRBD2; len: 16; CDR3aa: ASGLVPVAGGSYNEQF
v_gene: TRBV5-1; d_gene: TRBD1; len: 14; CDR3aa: ASSLTIRDRSYEQY
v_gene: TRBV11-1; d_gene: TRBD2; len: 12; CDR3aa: ASSPSGVQETQY
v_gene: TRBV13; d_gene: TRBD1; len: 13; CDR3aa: ASSGDRGRQETQY
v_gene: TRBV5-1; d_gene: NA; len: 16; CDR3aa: ASNLGGPVSMSNTEAF
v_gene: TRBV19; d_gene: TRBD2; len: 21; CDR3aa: ASSSGRGARLAGDRGRADTQY
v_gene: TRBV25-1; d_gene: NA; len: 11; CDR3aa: ASSPRYNSPLH
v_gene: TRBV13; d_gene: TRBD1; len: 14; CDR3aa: ASSHQPGQGVMPSY
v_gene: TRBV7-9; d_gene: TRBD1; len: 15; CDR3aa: ASSLVGGTGIDDEQY
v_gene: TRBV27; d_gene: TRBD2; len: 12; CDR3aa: ASSGGLATDTQY
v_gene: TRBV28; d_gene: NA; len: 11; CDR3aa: ASTQTGKTEAF
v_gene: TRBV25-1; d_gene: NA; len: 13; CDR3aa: ASSESGRGNSPLH
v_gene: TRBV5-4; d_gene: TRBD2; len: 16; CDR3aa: ASSGGLAGGRDTDTQY
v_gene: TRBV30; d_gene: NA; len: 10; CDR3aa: AWSMPAGRPY
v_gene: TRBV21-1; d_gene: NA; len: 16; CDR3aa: ASSPRGGQTVSGNTIY
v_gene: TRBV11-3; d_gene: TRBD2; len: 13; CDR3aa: ASSLALAGAQAQY